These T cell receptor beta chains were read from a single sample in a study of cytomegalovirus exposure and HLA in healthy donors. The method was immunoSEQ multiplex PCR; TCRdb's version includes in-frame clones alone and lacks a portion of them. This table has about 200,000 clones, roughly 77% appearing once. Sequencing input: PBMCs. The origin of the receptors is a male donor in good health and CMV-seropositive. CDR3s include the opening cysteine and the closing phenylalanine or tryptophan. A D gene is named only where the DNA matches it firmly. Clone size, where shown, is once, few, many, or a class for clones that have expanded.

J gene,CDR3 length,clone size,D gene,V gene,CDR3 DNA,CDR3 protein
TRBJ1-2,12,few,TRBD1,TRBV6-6,TGTGCCAGCGGGACAGGGACGAGTGGCTACACCTTC,CASGTGTSGYTF
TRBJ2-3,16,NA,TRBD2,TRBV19,TGTGCCAGTAGTTTGAGCGGGAGGGCTAGCACAGATACGCAGTATTTT,CASSLSGRASTDTQYF
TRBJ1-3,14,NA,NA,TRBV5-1,TGCGCCAGCAGCTTGGGCGGAACTGGAAACACCATATATTTT,CASSLGGTGNTIYF
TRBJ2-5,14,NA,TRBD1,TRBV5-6,TGTGCCAGCAGCTCCGGACAGGGCTGGGAGACCCAGTACTTC,CASSSGQGWETQYF
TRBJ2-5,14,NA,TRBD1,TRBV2,TGTGCCAGCAGCCGGGACAGGGGGCGGGAGACCCAGTACTTC,CASSRDRGRETQYF
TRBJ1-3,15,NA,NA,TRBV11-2,TGTGCCAGCAGCTTCAATGCGAGGGTCGGGGACACCATATATTTT,CASSFNARVGDTIYF
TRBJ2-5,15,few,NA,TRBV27,TGTGCCAGCAGTTTATGGGCTAGCGCGGTGGAGACCCAGTACTTC,CASSLWASAVETQYF
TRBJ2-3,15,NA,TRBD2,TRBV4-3,TGCGCCAGCAGCCCGCGGACTAGCGCGACAGATACGCAGTATTTT,CASSPRTSATDTQYF
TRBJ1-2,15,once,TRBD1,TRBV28,TGTGCCAGCAGTTTCGGGGACAGGAGTCCCTATGGCTACACCTTC,CASSFGDRSPYGYTF
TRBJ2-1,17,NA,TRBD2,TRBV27,TGTGCCAGCAGTGGACGACTAGCGGGGATGTCCTACAATGAGCAGTTCTTC,CASSGRLAGMSYNEQFF
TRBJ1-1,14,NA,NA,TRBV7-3,TGTGCCAGCAGCTTAACCCCGAGTCTTACTGAAGCTTTCTTT,CASSLTPSLTEAFF
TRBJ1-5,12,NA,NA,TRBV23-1,TGCGCCAGCAGTCAATCGATAAATTCCGGGGTTTTT,CASSQSINSGVF
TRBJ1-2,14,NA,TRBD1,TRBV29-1,TGCAGCGTTGAAAGGGGCAGGGGGCAGGGTGGCTACACCTTC,CSVERGRGQGGYTF
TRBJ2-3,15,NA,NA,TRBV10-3,TGTGCCATCAGTGTGGCAGGGGCTAGCACAGATACGCAGTATTTT,CAISVAGASTDTQYF
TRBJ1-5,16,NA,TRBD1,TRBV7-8,TGTGCCAGCAGCTCCCCTGGACAGGGGGCGTTTCAGCCCCAGCATTTT,CASSSPGQGAFQPQHF
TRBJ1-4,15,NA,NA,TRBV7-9,TGTGCCAGCAGCTTAGCAGTCGGGGGGGCTGAAAAACTGTTTTTT,CASSLAVGGAEKLFF
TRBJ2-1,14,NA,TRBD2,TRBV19,TGTGCCAGTAGTAGTCGGGGGGGTAACAATGAGCAGTTCTTC,CASSSRGGNNEQFF
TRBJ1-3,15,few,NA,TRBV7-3,TGTGCCAGCAGCTTAGGGCCGAACTCTGGAAACACCATATATTTT,CASSLGPNSGNTIYF
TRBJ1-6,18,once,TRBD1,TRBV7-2,TGTGCCAGCAGCTTAGGATTGGACAGGAGCTCCTATAATTCACCCCTCCACTTT,CASSLGLDRSSYNSPLHF
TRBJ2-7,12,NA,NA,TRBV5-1,TGCGCCAGCAGCGAGAGGAGTTACGAGCAGTACTTC,CASSERSYEQYF